Listed below are T cell receptor beta chains from one sample, sequenced in a study of blood T cells in healthy people across ages. Each CDR3 protein is one row after TCRdb ran MiXCR on the 5' RACE reads. The sample carries about 970,000 distinct CDR3 sequences, 51% recorded once. Sample: blood. The source is a woman aged 55-75 years in good health. Both conserved end residues are part of each CDR3. The order of the fields is clone size, J gene, D gene, V gene, CDR3 protein, CDR3 DNA. The D gene is left open where the match is weak. Size is omitted from some rows. Given values are once, few, many or a class for expanded clones.

>.|TRBJ2-1|TRBD1|TRBV7-8
CASSRRPGTDTYNEQFF
TGTGCCAGCAGCCGACGTCCGGGGACAGACACCTACAATGAGCAGTTCTTC
>.|TRBJ2-1|TRBD2|TRBV7-8
CASSVTGTSGYEQFF
TGTGCCAGCAGCGTCACCGGGACTAGCGGCTATGAGCAGTTCTTC
>.|TRBJ1-2|TRBD1|TRBV20-1
CSELPGQGIYGYTF
TGCAGCGAACTTCCGGGACAGGGGATCTATGGCTACACCTTC
>few|TRBJ1-6|.|TRBV10-3
CAISDGFVNSPLHF
TGTGCCATCAGTGACGGTTTCGTAAATTCACCCCTCCACTTT
>.|TRBJ2-3|.|TRBV5-4
CASSSKRSTSTDTQYF
TGTGCCAGCAGCTCCAAGCGGAGTACTAGCACAGATACGCAGTATTTT
>.|TRBJ2-5|TRBD1|TRBV27
CASGGQNQETQYF
TGTGCCTCTGGGGGACAGAACCAAGAGACCCAGTACTTC
>.|TRBJ2-7|TRBD1|TRBV28
CASSPLRGTGGFEQYF
TGTGCCAGCAGTCCCCTCAGGGGGACAGGGGGCTTCGAGCAGTACTTC
>.|TRBJ2-3|.|TRBV7-2
CASSPIPSPDTQYF
TGTGCCAGCAGCCCCATCCCCTCCCCAGATACGCAGTATTTT
>few|TRBJ2-7|TRBD1|TRBV4-2
CASSQAGQGSAYEQYF
TGTGCCAGCAGCCAAGCTGGACAGGGATCAGCCTACGAGCAGTACTTC
>few|TRBJ2-7|.|TRBV29-1
CSVVQATYEQYF
TGCAGTGTGGTGCAGGCGACCTACGAGCAGTACTTC
>.|TRBJ2-1|.|TRBV12-3/TRBV12-4
CASSLGGTVFYNEQFF
TGTGCCAGCAGTTTAGGGGGCACGGTCTTCTACAATGAGCAGTTCTTC
>.|TRBJ2-4|.|TRBV20-1
CSARVMAAKNIQYF
TGCAGTGCTAGAGTCATGGCAGCCAAAAACATTCAGTACTTC
>few|TRBJ2-5|.|TRBV4-2
CASSQDGLVGETQYF
TGTGCCAGCAGCCAAGATGGTTTAGTCGGAGAGACCCAGTACTTC
>.|TRBJ1-6|TRBD1|TRBV25-1
CASPGYRDRASPLHF
TGTGCCAGCCCTGGATACCGGGACAGGGCTTCACCCCTCCACTTT
>.|TRBJ1-2|.|TRBV13
CASSLGGPDYGYTF
TGTGCCAGCAGCTTAGGGGGACCCGACTATGGCTACACCTTC
>.|TRBJ2-3|.|TRBV29-1
CSVESTTDTQYF
TGCAGCGTTGAATCGACCACAGATACGCAGTATTTT
>.|TRBJ2-7|TRBD1|TRBV11-2
CASSPFGTRGPVSYEQYF
TGTGCCAGCAGCCCTTTTGGAACCAGGGGGCCCGTCTCCTACGAGCAGTACTTC
>.|TRBJ1-1|.|TRBV9
CASSVGEGNTEAFF
TGTGCCAGCAGCGTAGGTGAGGGGAACACTGAAGCTTTCTTT
>.|TRBJ2-1|.|TRBV11-2
CASSLGLATEQFF
TGTGCCAGCAGCTTAGGGCTAGCCACTGAGCAGTTCTTC
>many|TRBJ2-5|TRBD2|TRBV12-3/TRBV12-4
CASSSSGLAGETQYF
TGTGCCAGCAGTTCATCCGGACTAGCGGGGGAGACCCAGTACTTC
>few|TRBJ2-5|TRBD2|TRBV24-1
CATSDRGLAGRETQYF
TGTGCCACCAGTGATCGGGGACTAGCGGGAAGAGAGACCCAGTACTTC
>once|TRBJ1-2|.|TRBV30
CAWTRGQPLLYGYTF
TGTGCCTGGACACGGGGGCAGCCGCTACTCTATGGCTACACCTTC
>.|TRBJ2-7|.|TRBV29-1
CSVDLDIEQYF
TGCAGCGTTGACCTCGACATCGAGCAGTACTTC
>.|TRBJ2-3|TRBD1|TRBV9
CASSAHPGTGTDTQYF
TGTGCCAGCAGCGCTCATCCCGGGACAGGGACAGATACGCAGTATTTT
>.|TRBJ2-5|TRBD1|TRBV29-1
CSVESRGRLTQYF
TGCAGCGTTGAGTCCAGGGGGCGTTTGACCCAGTACTTC
>.|TRBJ2-7|TRBD2|TRBV20-1
CSARFLTSGSVYEQYF
TGCAGTGCTAGATTCCTTACTAGCGGGTCCGTTTACGAGCAGTACTTC
>many|TRBJ2-5|.|TRBV18
CASSRTYLETQYF
TGTGCCAGCTCCAGGACTTACTTGGAGACCCAGTACTTC
>.|TRBJ2-3|.|TRBV7-9
CASSFLERSTDTQYF
TGTGCCAGCAGCTTTTTGGAGCGGAGCACAGATACGCAGTATTTT
>many|TRBJ2-4|TRBD2|TRBV10-3
CAIGRLAGEDIQYF
TGTGCCATCGGCAGACTAGCGGGAGAGGACATTCAGTACTTC
>.|TRBJ1-4|TRBD1|TRBV11-2
CASSLSLGQGNEKLFF
TGTGCCAGCAGCCTATCCCTCGGACAGGGAAATGAAAAACTGTTTTTT
>.|TRBJ2-5|.|TRBV6-5
CASSWARQGTQYF
TGTGCCAGCAGTTGGGCCCGACAAGGGACCCAGTACTTC
>few|TRBJ2-3|TRBD2|TRBV27
CASSLLAGASTDTQYF
TGTGCCAGCAGTCTACTAGCGGGAGCTAGCACAGATACGCAGTATTTT